These 10 T cell receptor beta chains share one sample of origin, sequenced in a study of neurological immune-mediated disorders. TCRdb re-called the 5' RACE reads through MiXCR, storing one row per CDR3 protein. This table holds around 130,000 distinct CDR3 sequences, more than 2.5% found once. Sequencing input: PBMCs. All receptors derive from a woman in her 30s with multiple sclerosis.

Ten or more counts support this clonotype. The chain carries TRBV20-1 and TRBJ2-1, with TRBD1 identical over 7 bases. V lost 3 bases, J lost 9 bases, and 2 bases stayed unmatched. Germline V gene sequence: CDR1 DFQATT, CDR2 SNEGSKA (reference sequence). This CDR3 comprises 11 residues. CDR3 in DNA: TGCAGTGCTAGGGACAGGCTTGAGCAGTTCTTC. Translating it yields CSARDRLEQFF.

As for this clonotype: A read error is possible here, since a much larger clone lies one base away. This chain uses TRBV5-8 with TRBJ1-1; TRBD1 agrees at 8 bases. This CDR3 has 14 amino acids. CDR1 and CDR2 (germline): SGHTS, YDEGEE. The V and J ends lost 7 bases and 4 bases, in that order; junction bases with no gene match: 9. CDR3: CASVDRVYGTEAFF. In DNA, the CDR3 is TGTGCCAGCGTGGACAGGGTATACGGCACTGAAGCTTTCTTT. Filled out from reference TRBV5-8 and TRBJ1-1, the complete variable domain reads EAGVTQSPTHLIKTRGQQATLRCSPISGHTSVYWYQQALGLGLQFLLWYDEGEERNRGNFPPRFSGRQFPNYSSELNVNALELEDSALYLCASVDRVYGTEAFFGQGTRLTVV.

The chain joins TRBV30 to TRBJ2-7; TRBD2 aligns across 7 bases. V lost 0 bases, J lost 3 bases, and 2 bases stayed unmatched. Per the germline V gene, CDR1 is GTSNPN and CDR2 is SVGIG (reference sequence). There are 13 residues in the CDR3. The CDR3 DNA is TGTGCCTGGAGTGTATCGGGGGGCTACGAGCAGTACTTC. Its translation: CAWSVSGGYEQYF.

This clonotype occurred many times. This chain links TRBV7-6 with TRBJ1-1; 9 nucleotides match TRBD1. Germline V gene lookup returns CDR1 SGHVS and CDR2 FNYEAQ. The CDR3 consists of 16 residues. After removal of 4 bases from V and 4 bases from J, the junction contained 10 bases not matched to a gene. For the CDR3, the DNA is TGTGCCAGCAGCTCGTTACAGGGGGCGGAGGGCACTGAAGCTTTCTTT. Translating it yields CASSSLQGAEGTEAFF.

The chain is built from TRBV7-2 and TRBJ2-2, with no clear D. Germline V gene data show CDR1 as SGHTA and CDR2 as FQGNSA. The CDR3 spans 14 residues. V lost 3 bases and J lost 5, with 10 bases in between. The CDR3 nucleotides read TGTGCCAGCAGCTTTGGTCAGTTTACCGGGGAGCTGTTTTTT. Translated: CASSFGQFTGELFF.

This clonotype was recorded at least ten times. The chain employs TRBV6-2 or TRBV6-3 and TRBJ2-1; D gene unclear. Trimming shortened V by 7 bases and J by 0 bases, and 19 bases separated the two germline ends. The CDR3 has 17 residues. The germline V gene has CDR1 MNHEY and CDR2 SVGEGT. Written as DNA, the CDR3 is TGTGCCAGCACCAAACAATCGTGGCGGAGCTCCTACAATGAGCAGTTCTTC. Amino acid sequence: CASTKQSWRSSYNEQFF.

The table lists this clonotype with many counts. V is TRBV7-8 and J is TRBJ2-1; 7 bases are shared with TRBD2. Germline lookup yields CDR1 SGHVS and CDR2 FQNEAQ. V shed 2 bases, J shed 4 bases, and the junction held 8 bases outside the gene matches. There are 16 residues in the CDR3. In DNA form, the CDR3 reads TGTGCCAGCAGCTTAAGGGCGGGAGTATCTTACAATGAGCAGTTCTTC. It translates to CASSLRAGVSYNEQFF.

This clonotype was observed at least ten times. The chain's CDR3 is CASSLAIADTQYF. In DNA, the CDR3 is TGTGCCAGCAGTTTAGCGATAGCAGATACGCAGTATTTT. The chain couples TRBV12-3 or TRBV12-4 to TRBJ2-3; D gene unclear. The germline V and J ends were trimmed by 0 bases and 4 bases, with 5 bases remaining between them. The CDR3 length is 13 residues.

This clonotype was picked up many times. The chain is built from TRBV29-1 and TRBJ2-1; weak D call: TRBD2 (5 bases). This CDR3 is 11 amino acids long. Germline assignment: CDR1 SQVTM and CDR2 ANQGSEA. Trimming cost V 4 bases and J 12 bases, with 13 bases left between them. This CDR3 reads CSVVILGRQFF. CDR3 nucleotide sequence: TGCAGCGTTGTTATTTTGGGGAGGCAGTTCTTC.

The table lists this clonotype with many counts. This chain joins TRBV13 and TRBJ2-4; TRBD2 matches 8 bases. V trimming: 4 bases; J trimming: 3 bases; junction bases outside the gene matches: 26. The length of the CDR3 is 22 residues. Germline V CDR1 and CDR2: PRHDT, FYEKMQ (reference sequence). This chain's CDR3 is CASSSEKWIPGLGPIGKNIQYF. The CDR3 DNA reads TGTGCCAGCAGCTCAGAGAAGTGGATCCCGGGACTAGGACCCATCGGCAAAAACATTCAGTACTTC.